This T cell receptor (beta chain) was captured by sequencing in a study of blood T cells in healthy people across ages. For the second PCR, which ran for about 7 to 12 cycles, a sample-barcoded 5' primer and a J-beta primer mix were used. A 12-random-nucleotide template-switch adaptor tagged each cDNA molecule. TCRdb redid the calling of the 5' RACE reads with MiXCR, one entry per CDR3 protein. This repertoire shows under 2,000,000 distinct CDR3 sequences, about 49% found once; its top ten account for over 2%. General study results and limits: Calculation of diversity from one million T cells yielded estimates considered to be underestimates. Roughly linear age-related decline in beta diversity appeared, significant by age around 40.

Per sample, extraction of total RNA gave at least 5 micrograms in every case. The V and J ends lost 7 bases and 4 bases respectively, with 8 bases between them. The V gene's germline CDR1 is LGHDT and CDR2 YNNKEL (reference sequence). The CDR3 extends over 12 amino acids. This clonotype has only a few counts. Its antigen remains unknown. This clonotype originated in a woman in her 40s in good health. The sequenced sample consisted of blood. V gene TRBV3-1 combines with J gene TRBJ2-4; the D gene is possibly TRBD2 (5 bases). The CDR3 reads CASTPGKNIQYF. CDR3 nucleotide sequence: TGTGCCAGCACCCCGGGAAAAAACATTCAGTACTTC. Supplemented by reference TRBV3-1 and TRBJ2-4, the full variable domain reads DTAVSQTPKYLVTQMGNDKSIKCEQNLGHDTMYWYKQDSKKFLKIMFSYNNKELIINETVPNRFSPKSPDKAHLNLHINSLELGDSAVYFCASTPGKNIQYFGAGTRLSVL.